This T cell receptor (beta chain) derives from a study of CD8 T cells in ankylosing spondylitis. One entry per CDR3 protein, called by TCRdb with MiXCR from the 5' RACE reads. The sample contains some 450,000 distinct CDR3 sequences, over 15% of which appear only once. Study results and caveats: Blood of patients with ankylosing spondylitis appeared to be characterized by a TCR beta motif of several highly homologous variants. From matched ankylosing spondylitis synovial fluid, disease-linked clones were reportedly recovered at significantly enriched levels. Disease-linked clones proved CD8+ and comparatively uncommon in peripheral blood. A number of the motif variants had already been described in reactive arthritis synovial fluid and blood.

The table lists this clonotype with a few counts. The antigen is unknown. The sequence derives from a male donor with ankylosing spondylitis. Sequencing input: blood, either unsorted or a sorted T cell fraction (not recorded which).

The CDR3 nucleotides are TGTGCCAGCACCCAGGGGGGAGGGCACACCTACAATGAGCAGTTCTTC. Translating it yields CASTQGGGHTYNEQFF. The chain couples TRBV6-1 to TRBJ2-1; the D gene could be TRBD1 or TRBD2 (7 bases each). Trimming stripped 7 bases from V and 2 bases from J, with 18 bases between. The germline gives CDR1 MNHNS, CDR2 SASEGT. The CDR3 loop spans 16 amino acids.